These 24 T cell receptor beta chains were all obtained from the same sample, sequenced in a study of cytomegalovirus exposure and HLA in healthy donors. The PCR employed 60 Vbeta primers together with 13 Jbeta primers. Profiling relied on immunoSEQ multiplex PCR, and the TCRdb table lists in-frame clones only, not all of them. The sample lists approximately 150,000 clones; approximately 80% were seen once. The specimen was PBMCs. The receptors come from a male donor in good health and CMV-seropositive.

The chain links TRBV11-2 to TRBJ2-3; TRBD2 agrees at 10 bases. Trimming cost V 4 bases and J 5 bases; bases outside gene matches: 6. From germline, CDR1 is SGHAT and CDR2 FQNNGV. The CDR3 has 15 amino acids. DNA of the CDR3: TGTGCCAGCAGCTCTACTAGCGGGGAAGGAGATACGCAGTATTTT. It is translated as CASSSTSGEGDTQYF.

The chain carries TRBV7-9 and TRBJ1-4; possibly TRBD1 for D (5 bases). The germline gives CDR1 SEHNR, CDR2 FQNEAQ (reference sequence). There are 15 residues in the CDR3. Trimming left V 2 bases short and J 4 bases short, with 11 bases between. For the CDR3, the DNA is TGTGCCAGCAGCTTAAGTGGGACTGTTAATGAAAAACTGTTTTTT. It translates to CASSLSGTVNEKLFF. The full variable domain, in which reference TRBV7-9 and TRBJ1-4 provide the parts outside the CDR3, is DTGVSQNPRHKITKRGQNVTFRCDPISEHNRLYWYRQTLGQGPEFLTYFQNEAQLEKSRLLSDRFSAERPKGSFSTLEIQRTEQGDSAMYLCASSLSGTVNEKLFFGSGTQLSVL.

The V call is TRBV6-5, the J call TRBJ2-1; 8 nucleotides match TRBD2. This CDR3 has 15 residues. Germline CDR1 and CDR2: MNHEY and SVGAGI. V trimming: 4 bases; J trimming: 3 bases; junction bases outside the gene matches: 5. In DNA, the CDR3 is TGTGCCAGCAGTTCCTCGGGGGGGGGCTACAATGAGCAGTTCTTC. Amino acids: CASSSSGGGYNEQFF.

This clone was counted a few times. This sequence joins TRBV6-1 and TRBJ1-4; 7 bases align to TRBD1. In germline, CDR1 is MNHNS, CDR2 SASEGT. V shed 4 bases, J shed 1 base, and the junction held 6 bases outside the gene matches. The length of the CDR3 is 16 residues. CDR3 DNA sequence: TGTGCCAGCAGTGCCGAGAACAGGGGAACTAATGAAAAACTGTTTTTT. It codes for CASSAENRGTNEKLFF.

Points on this clone: One end of the junction varies from germline; a read error may be responsible. The rearrangement uses TRBV7-9 and TRBJ2-3; 13 bases line up with TRBD2. This CDR3 is built from 19 residues. Looked up from germline, CDR1 is SEHNR and CDR2 is FQNEAQ (reference sequence). The CDR3 DNA is TGTTCCAGCAGCTTAGCGACTAGCGGGGGGACTATGAGCACAGATACGCAGTATTTT. It yields the protein CSSSLATSGGTMSTDTQYF.

The chain combines TRBV21-1 with TRBJ1-2; the D segment call TRBD1 is taken from the table without a DNA check. TRBV21-1 represents a pseudogene. The CDR3 is 16 residues long. The CDR3, as DNA: TGTGCCAGCAGGCCAAGTTGGAGGGGGCTGCCGTATGGCTACACCTTC. Amino acid sequence: CASRPSWRGLPYGYTF.

The genes are TRBV2 and TRBJ2-3; 7 nucleotides agree with TRBD1. This CDR3 has 14 residues. Germline V gene sequence: CDR1 SNHLY, CDR2 FYNNEI. Losses at the gene ends were 8 bases for V and 6 bases for J; bases not matched to a gene: 11. CDR3 DNA sequence: TGTGCCAGCGGGAAACAGGGGTCAATGGATACGCAGTATTTT. Protein sequence: CASGKQGSMDTQYF.

The V and J genes are TRBV10-3 and TRBJ2-3; D call uncertain. This CDR3 is 15 amino acids long. V dropped 2 bases and J dropped 4 bases, with 13 bases sitting between them. The germline V gene encodes CDR1 ENHRY and CDR2 SYGVKD. The CDR3 reads CAISEESTSPDTQYF. The CDR3 region has the DNA TGTGCCATCAGTGAGGAATCCACGAGTCCAGATACGCAGTATTTT.

The chain is built from TRBV19 and TRBJ1-6; maybe TRBD1 (5 bases). The length of the CDR3 is 12 residues. Between the trimmed V and J ends, which lost 3 bases and 10 bases, there was a span of 7 bases. The germline CDR1 and CDR2 sequences are LNHDA and SQIVND (reference sequence). CDR3 amino acids: CASSIQGSPLHF. The CDR3 nucleotides read TGTGCCAGTAGTATCCAGGGATCACCCCTCCACTTT. The full variable domain, its missing parts supplied by reference TRBV19 and TRBJ1-6, is DGGITQSPKYLFRKEGQNVTLSCEQNLNHDAMYWYRQDPGQGLRLIYYSQIVNDFQKGDIAEGYSVSREKKESFPLTVTSAQKNPTAFYLCASSIQGSPLHFGNGTRLTVT.

The chain couples TRBV4-1 to TRBJ1-4; D uncertain. V lost 0 bases to trimming and J lost 8 bases, with 13 bases between them. Germline V gene data show CDR1 as MGHRA and CDR2 as YSYEKL. This CDR3 spans 15 amino acids. This CDR3 reads CASSQDVIWREKLFF. CDR3 nucleotides: TGCGCCAGCAGCCAAGATGTAATCTGGAGGGAAAAACTGTTTTTT.

This chain links TRBV27 with TRBJ2-5, with D tentatively TRBD2 (5 bases). CDR3 length: 13 residues. Germline CDR1 reads MNHEY; CDR2 reads SMNVEV (reference sequence). V lost 0 bases to trimming and J lost 7 bases, with 9 bases between them. In DNA, the CDR3 is TGTGCCAGCAGTTTATCATCACGGGGGACCCAGTACTTC. This gives the protein CASSLSSRGTQYF.

The chain links TRBV30 to TRBJ1-2; 10 bases agree with TRBD1. There are 13 residues in the CDR3. CDR1 and CDR2 (germline): GTSNPN, SVGIG (reference sequence). The V segment lost 0 bases and the J segment 7 bases; nucleotides outside the gene matches: 2. CDR3 in amino acids: CAWSVGTGVGYTF. The CDR3 DNA reads as TGTGCCTGGAGTGTAGGGACAGGGGTTGGCTACACCTTC.

The CDR3 protein is CASSPSKGDTEAFF. The DNA for the CDR3 is TGTGCCAGCTCACCAAGTAAGGGAGACACTGAAGCTTTCTTT. The chain joins TRBV18 to TRBJ1-1; no clear D gene. V dropped 2 bases and J dropped 3 bases, with 10 bases sitting between them. The CDR3 runs to 14 residues. Germline V gives CDR1 KGHSH, CDR2 LQKENI.

The J gene is TRBJ1-5, the V gene TRBV19, with D perhaps TRBD1 (5 bases). The V end lost 4 bases, the J end lost 2 bases, and 15 bases lay between the germline ends. CDR3 size: 16 residues. Germline-derived CDR1 and CDR2 are LNHDA and SQIVND (reference sequence). This CDR3 reads CASSSSRATGNQPQHF. The CDR3 DNA reads as TGTGCCAGTAGTAGCTCCAGGGCTACAGGCAATCAGCCCCAGCATTTT.

The rearrangement uses TRBV7-9 and TRBJ2-1, with D possibly TRBD1 on 6 matching bases. The CDR3 extends over 14 amino acids. Per germline, CDR1 SEHNR and CDR2 FQNEAQ (reference sequence). V was shortened by 5 bases and J by 5 bases, with 13 bases between the two germline ends. Here the CDR3 reads CASSVIRTDNEQFF. As DNA, the CDR3 is TGTGCCAGCAGCGTTATAAGGACAGACAATGAGCAGTTCTTC.

J is TRBJ2-1 and V is TRBV7-2, with 15 positions matching TRBD2. Germline V gives CDR1 SGHTA, CDR2 FQGNSA. V dropped 5 bases and J dropped 11; count of bases not matched to a gene: 4. There are 14 residues in the CDR3. The CDR3 bases are TGTGCCAGCAGCACGGGACTAGCGGGGGGCCAGCAGTTCTTC. Protein product: CASSTGLAGGQQFF.

This chain joins TRBV11-2 and TRBJ1-1, with D hard to call. The CDR3 is 16 amino acids. The germline V gene encodes CDR1 SGHAT and CDR2 FQNNGV. The ends were cut back, 1 base at V and 0 bases at J, with 12 bases in the middle. The CDR3 nucleotides are TGTGCCAGCAGCTTAGCGGGGAGCCTCATGAACACTGAAGCTTTCTTT. Its translation: CASSLAGSLMNTEAFF.

The V gene is TRBV19, the J gene TRBJ2-2; D remains ambiguous. The CDR3 runs to 14 residues. The germline V gene has CDR1 LNHDA and CDR2 SQIVND (reference sequence). The V gene lost 3 bases and the J gene lost 0 bases, with 5 bases spanning the gap. The CDR3 sequence: CASSISPNTGELFF. Written as DNA, the CDR3 is TGTGCCAGTAGTATTAGCCCGAACACCGGGGAGCTGTTTTTT.

This clone was observed once. The chain recombines TRBV2 with TRBJ2-5; 7 nucleotides line up with TRBD2. Trimming took 6 bases from V and 9 from J; bases not matched to a gene: 4. Per the germline V gene, CDR1 is SNHLY and CDR2 is FYNNEI. This CDR3 has 11 residues. The CDR3 spells CASRAGDAQYF. The CDR3 coding sequence is TGTGCCAGCAGGGCGGGGGATGCCCAGTACTTC.

The table lists this clone with a few counts. The rearrangement uses TRBV5-4 and TRBJ2-3; a possible D gene is TRBD2 (6 bases). From germline, CDR1 is SGHNT and CDR2 YYREEE (reference sequence). The length of the CDR3 is 15 residues. V lost 4 bases and J lost 0, with 12 bases in between. The DNA of the CDR3 is TGTGCCAGCAGCCTGTGGGGGACTAGCACAGATACGCAGTATTTT. This encodes CASSLWGTSTDTQYF.

The chain is built from TRBV19 and TRBJ1-1; D unresolved. The CDR3 is 14 residues long. Germline CDR1 reads LNHDA; CDR2 reads SQIVND (reference sequence). V was trimmed by 5 bases and J by 0 bases, leaving 10 bases between them. In DNA form, the CDR3 reads TGTGCCAGTAGTCCTGGCCTCATGAACACTGAAGCTTTCTTT. This gives the protein CASSPGLMNTEAFF.

The chain uses TRBV7-2 and TRBJ2-4; D is uncertain. Germline lookup yields CDR1 SGHTA and CDR2 FQGNSA. Trimming removed 1 base from V and 9 bases from J, with 16 bases in between. The CDR3 length is 15 residues. CDR3 sequence (DNA): TGTGCCAGCAGCTTAGAGACTTCCTTATGGAGCATTCAGTACTTC. This gives the protein CASSLETSLWSIQYF. Full variable domain (rest looked up from reference TRBV7-2 and TRBJ2-4): GAGVSQSPSNKVTEKGKDVELRCDPISGHTALYWYRQSLGQGLEFLIYFQGNSAPDKSGLPSDRFSAERTGGSVSTLTIQRTQQEDSAVYLCASSLETSLWSIQYFGAGTRLSVL.

Of note for this clone: A read error may account for a junction end that differs from germline. Other DNA sequences of this sample code for an identical CDR3. The V and J genes are TRBV4-1 and TRBJ2-7, with D possibly matching TRBD2 (5 bases). The CDR3 runs to 15 residues. Germline CDR1 and CDR2: MGHRA and YSYEKL. The chain's CDR3 is CASSSRLGGRYEQYF. The DNA for the CDR3 is TGCGCCAGCAGCTCCAGATTGGGCGGGCGCTACGAGCAATACTTC.

The V gene is TRBV5-6, the J gene TRBJ1-3, with 7 bases aligning to TRBD1. The V segment lost 0 bases and the J segment 0 bases; nucleotides outside the gene matches: 6. The CDR3 totals 17 residues. Germline V gene lookup returns CDR1 SGHDT and CDR2 YYEEEE. This chain's CDR3 is CASSLDFWTGSGNTIYF. The CDR3 DNA sequence: TGTGCCAGCAGCTTGGACTTCTGGACAGGCTCTGGAAACACCATATATTTT.